The entry below gives a single T cell receptor (beta chain) sequence along with its context. Its antigen is unknown. No per-base quality is available; no much larger clone lies one base away. This sample is drawn from a study of blood T cell repertoires in COVID-19 (dated by TCRdb to the early 2020s). For the study in its entirety: Samples from collaborators originated in the United States, Italy and Spain and spanned both the acute and convalescent phases of COVID-19. The material from the prospective study consisted of cDNA or gDNA derived from T cells, B-cell-depleted T cells, or PBMCs. Deeply sampled blood TCRbeta repertoires from subjects exposed to, actively infected with, or recovered from COVID-19 were included in the dataset. A freely available public database, intended as a resource for researchers studying the immune response to SARS-CoV-2, is where the repertoires were released. Samples came from the ongoing ImmuneRACE study (first 160 participants) plus 1,254 subjects from 6 global collaborators. Sample metadata almost always included a de-identified subject ID, COVID-19 status, age in years and sex. HLA class I and class II types, where available, came from metadata supplied by the sample provider rather than from assay-based typing. Broader findings and caveats from the paper: Clinical and demographic metadata were provided uncurated, with the amount varying by source and participant.

V lost 3 bases and J lost 6 bases, and the count of bases not matched to a germline gene is 5. There are 16 amino acids in the CDR3, from cysteine to phenylalanine inclusive. Only CDR3 DNA remains: 48 bases, in frame from the first base. CDR1 and CDR2, looked up from the germline V gene, are SGHTA and FQGNSA. The immunoSEQ Assay, a bias-controlled multiplex PCR, was used to amplify TCRbeta CDR3 regions from genomic DNA. As for how the authors treated the data: The number of nucleated cells in each sample was estimated from the amplification of reference gene primers within the assay. To quantify the absolute abundance of each unique TCRbeta CDR3 rearrangement, sequence reads were collapsed and filtered. For each sample, productive Simpson clonality was calculated by taking the square root of Simpson's diversity index across productive rearrangements. This immuneACCESS table, as held by TCRdb, lists in-frame sequences with V and J called but not all clones. Of the missing ones, under half trace to an unresolved V gene in checked studies; the others have no known cause. V and J calls and clone size are those listed in that table; D and trimming were worked out from the DNA. A total of under 95,000 clones appear in this sample, under 85% of them only once. The top ten clonotypes cover approximately 3% of the sample.

At one collaborating source in Seattle, patients were enrolled during active infection and were followed longitudinally through the course of disease. Whole blood was collected in K2EDTA tubes by collaborating institutions according to the institutions' own protocols. For TCRbeta analysis, collaborators shipped samples in one of three forms: frozen whole blood, isolated PBMCs, or DNA extracted from either of those sample types. Material: peripheral blood. The receptor was isolated from a woman of 80 years or more with COVID-19, enrolled during active disease. The V and J genes are TRBV7-2 and TRBJ2-1; TRBD2 matches 13 bases in the middle. The sequence in DNA is TGTGCCAGCAGCTTGGAAGGGACTAGCGGGACCAATGAGCAGTTCTTC. Translated, it reads CASSLEGTSGTNEQFF. Reference TRBV7-2 and TRBJ2-1 proteins supply the regions before and after the CDR3; the full variable domain is: GAGVSQSPSNKVTEKGKDVELRCDPISGHTALYWYRQSLGQGLEFLIYFQGNSAPDKSGLPSDRFSAERTGGSVSTLTIQRTQQEDSAVYLCASSLEGTSGTNEQFFGPGTRLTVL.